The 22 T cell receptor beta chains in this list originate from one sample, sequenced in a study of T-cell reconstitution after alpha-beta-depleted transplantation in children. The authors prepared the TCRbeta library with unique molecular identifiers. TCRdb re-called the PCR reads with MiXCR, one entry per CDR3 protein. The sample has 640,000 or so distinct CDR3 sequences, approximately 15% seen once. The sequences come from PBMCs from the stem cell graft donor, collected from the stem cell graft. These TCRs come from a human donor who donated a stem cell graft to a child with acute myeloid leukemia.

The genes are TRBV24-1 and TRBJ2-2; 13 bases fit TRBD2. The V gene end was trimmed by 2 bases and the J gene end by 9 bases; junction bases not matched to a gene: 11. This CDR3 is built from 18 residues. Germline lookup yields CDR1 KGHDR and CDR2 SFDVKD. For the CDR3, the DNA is TGTGCCACCAGTGATTCGGGACTAGCGGGGTCGCCTAGTAGGGAGCTGTTTTTT. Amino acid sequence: CATSDSGLAGSPSRELFF.

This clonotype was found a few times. CDR3 sequence: CASSLLSREGYEDTEAFF. For the CDR3, the DNA is TGTGCCAGCAGTTTACTCTCGAGAGAGGGTTACGAGGACACTGAAGCTTTCTTT. The chain uses TRBV6-2 or TRBV6-3 and TRBJ1-1; no reliable D call. V was clipped by 4 bases and J by 3 bases, with 24 bases between them. This CDR3 spans 18 amino acids. Germline assignment: CDR1 MNHEY and CDR2 SVGEGT.

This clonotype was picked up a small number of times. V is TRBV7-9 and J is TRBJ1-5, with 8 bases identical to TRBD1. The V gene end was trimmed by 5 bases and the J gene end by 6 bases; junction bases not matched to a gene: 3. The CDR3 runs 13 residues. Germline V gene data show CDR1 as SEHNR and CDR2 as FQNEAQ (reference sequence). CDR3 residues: CASSTGQGQPQHF. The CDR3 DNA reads TGTGCCAGCAGCACCGGACAGGGTCAGCCCCAGCATTTT. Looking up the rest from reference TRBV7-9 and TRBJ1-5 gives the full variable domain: DTGVSQNPRHKITKRGQNVTFRCDPISEHNRLYWYRQTLGQGPEFLTYFQNEAQLEKSRLLSDRFSAERPKGSFSTLEIQRTEQGDSAMYLCASSTGQGQPQHFGDGTRLSIL.

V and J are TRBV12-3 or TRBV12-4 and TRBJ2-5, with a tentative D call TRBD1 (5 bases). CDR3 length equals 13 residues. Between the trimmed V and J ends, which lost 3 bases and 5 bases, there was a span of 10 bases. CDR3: CASSFAAGETQYF. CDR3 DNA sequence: TGTGCCAGCAGTTTCGCGGCAGGGGAGACCCAGTACTTC.

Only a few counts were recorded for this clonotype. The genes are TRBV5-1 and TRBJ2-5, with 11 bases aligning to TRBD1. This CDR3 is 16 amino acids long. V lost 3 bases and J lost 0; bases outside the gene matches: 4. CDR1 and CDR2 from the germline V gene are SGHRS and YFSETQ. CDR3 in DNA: TGCGCCAGCAGCTCCGGGACAGGGGGATACCAAGAGACCCAGTACTTC. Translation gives CASSSGTGGYQETQYF.

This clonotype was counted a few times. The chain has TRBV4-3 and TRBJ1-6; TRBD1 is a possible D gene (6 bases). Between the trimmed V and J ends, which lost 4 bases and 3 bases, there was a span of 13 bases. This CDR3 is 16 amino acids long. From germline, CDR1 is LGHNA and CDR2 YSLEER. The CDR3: CASSPDSFDYNSPLHF. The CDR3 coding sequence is TGCGCCAGCAGCCCGGACAGTTTCGACTATAATTCACCCCTCCACTTT.

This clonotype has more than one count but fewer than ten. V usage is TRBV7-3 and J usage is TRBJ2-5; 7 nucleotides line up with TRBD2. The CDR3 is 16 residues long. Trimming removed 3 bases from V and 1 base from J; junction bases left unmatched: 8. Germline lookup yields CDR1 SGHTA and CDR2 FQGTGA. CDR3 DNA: TGTGCCAGCAGCTTTTTGGGGGGGGTGTTCCAAGAGACCCAGTACTTC. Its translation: CASSFLGGVFQETQYF.

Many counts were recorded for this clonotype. Written as DNA, the CDR3 is TGTGCCAGCAGCCTAGGGGGCGTCGGTGAAAAACTGTTTTTT. This gives the protein CASSLGGVGEKLFF. This chain connects TRBV9 to TRBJ1-4, with 7 positions matching TRBD1. With 4 bases clipped from V and 7 bases from J, the junction kept 7 bases outside the gene matches. The CDR3 extends over 14 amino acids. The germline gives CDR1 SGDLS, CDR2 YYNGEE.

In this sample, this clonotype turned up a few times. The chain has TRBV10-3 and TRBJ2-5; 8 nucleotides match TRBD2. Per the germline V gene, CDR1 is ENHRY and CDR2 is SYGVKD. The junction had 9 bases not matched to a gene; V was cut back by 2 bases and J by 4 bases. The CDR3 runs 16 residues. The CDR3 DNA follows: TGTGCCATCAGTGAGCGATGGGCGGGGGGCACAGAGACCCAGTACTTC. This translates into CAISERWAGGTETQYF.

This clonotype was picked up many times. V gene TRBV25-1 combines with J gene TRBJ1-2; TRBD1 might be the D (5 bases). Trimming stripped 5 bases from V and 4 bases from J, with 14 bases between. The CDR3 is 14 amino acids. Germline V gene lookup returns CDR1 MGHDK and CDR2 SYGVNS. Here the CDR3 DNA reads TGTGCCAGCAGTTTACGGGACGTAGGCTATGGCTACACCTTC. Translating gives CASSLRDVGYGYTF.

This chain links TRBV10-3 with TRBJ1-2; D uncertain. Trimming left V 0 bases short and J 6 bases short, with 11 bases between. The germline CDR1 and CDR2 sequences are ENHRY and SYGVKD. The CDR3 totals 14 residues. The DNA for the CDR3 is TGTGCCATCAGTGAGTCGCTATTCACCAATGGCTACACCTTC. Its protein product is CAISESLFTNGYTF.

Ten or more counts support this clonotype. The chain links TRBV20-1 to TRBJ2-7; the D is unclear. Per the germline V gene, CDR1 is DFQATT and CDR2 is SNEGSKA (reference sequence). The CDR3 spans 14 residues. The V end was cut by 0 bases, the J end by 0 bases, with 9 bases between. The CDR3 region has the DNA TGCAGTGCTAGAGAACCTACCCTCTCCTACGAGCAGTACTTC. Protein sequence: CSAREPTLSYEQYF.

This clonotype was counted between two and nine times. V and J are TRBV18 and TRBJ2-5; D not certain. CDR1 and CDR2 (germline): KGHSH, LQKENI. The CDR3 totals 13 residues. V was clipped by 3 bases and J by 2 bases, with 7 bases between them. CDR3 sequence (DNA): TGTGCCAGCTCACCCCAGCAGCAAGAGACCCAGTACTTC. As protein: CASSPQQQETQYF.

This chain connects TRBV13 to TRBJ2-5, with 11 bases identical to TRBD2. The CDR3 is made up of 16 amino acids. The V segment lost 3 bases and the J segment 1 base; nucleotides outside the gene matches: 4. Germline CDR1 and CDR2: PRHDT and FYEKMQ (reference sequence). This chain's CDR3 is CASSFRSGGAQETQYF. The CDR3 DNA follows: TGTGCCAGCAGCTTCCGTAGCGGGGGGGCCCAAGAGACCCAGTACTTC.

The CDR3 sequence is CASSLAGGTETQYF. The CDR3 bases are TGTGCCAGCAGTTTAGCGGGGGGGACAGAGACCCAGTACTTC. The chain couples TRBV28 to TRBJ2-5, with 9 bases lining up with TRBD2. This CDR3 is 14 amino acids long. Unmatched junction bases numbered 2, after V lost 2 bases and J lost 4 bases. Germline values: CDR1 MDHEN, CDR2 SYDVKM.

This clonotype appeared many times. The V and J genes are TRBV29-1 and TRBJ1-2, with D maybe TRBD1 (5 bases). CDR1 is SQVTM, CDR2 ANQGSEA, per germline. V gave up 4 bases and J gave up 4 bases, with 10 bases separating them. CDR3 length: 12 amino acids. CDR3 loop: CSVARGVYGYTF. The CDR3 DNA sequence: TGCAGCGTTGCTAGGGGAGTCTATGGCTACACCTTC.

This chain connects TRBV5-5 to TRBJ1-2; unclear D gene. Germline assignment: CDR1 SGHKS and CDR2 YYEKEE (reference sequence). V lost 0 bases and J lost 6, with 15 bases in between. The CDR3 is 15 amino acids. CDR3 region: CASSLADMRTHGYTF. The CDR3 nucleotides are TGTGCCAGCAGCTTGGCCGACATGAGAACTCATGGCTACACCTTC.

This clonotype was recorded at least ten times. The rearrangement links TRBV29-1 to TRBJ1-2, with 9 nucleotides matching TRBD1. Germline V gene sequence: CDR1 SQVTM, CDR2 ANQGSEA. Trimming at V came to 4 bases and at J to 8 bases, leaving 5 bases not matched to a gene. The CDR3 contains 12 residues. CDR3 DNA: TGCAGCGTTGTGGACAGGGGAGCCGGCTACACCTTC. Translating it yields CSVVDRGAGYTF.

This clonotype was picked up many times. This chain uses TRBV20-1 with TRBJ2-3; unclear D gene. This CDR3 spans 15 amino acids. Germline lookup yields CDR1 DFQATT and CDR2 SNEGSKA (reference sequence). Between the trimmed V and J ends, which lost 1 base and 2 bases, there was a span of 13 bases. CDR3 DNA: TGCAGTGCTAGAGTTTGGGCAGGTTACACAGATACGCAGTATTTT. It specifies CSARVWAGYTDTQYF.

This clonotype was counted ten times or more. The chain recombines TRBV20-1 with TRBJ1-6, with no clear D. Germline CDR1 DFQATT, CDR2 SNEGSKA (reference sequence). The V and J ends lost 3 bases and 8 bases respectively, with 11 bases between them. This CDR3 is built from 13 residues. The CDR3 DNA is TGCAGTGCTAGCGGGGTTTTGTATTCACCCCTCCACTTT. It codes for CSASGVLYSPLHF.

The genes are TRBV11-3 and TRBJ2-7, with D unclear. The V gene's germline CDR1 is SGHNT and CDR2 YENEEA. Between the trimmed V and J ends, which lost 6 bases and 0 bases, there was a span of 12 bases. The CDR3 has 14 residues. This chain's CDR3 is CASSQAYDSYEQYF. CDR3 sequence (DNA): TGTGCCAGCAGTCAAGCGTACGACTCCTACGAGCAGTACTTC. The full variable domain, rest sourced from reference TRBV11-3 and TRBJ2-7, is EAGVVQSPRYKIIEKKQPVAFWCNPISGHNTLYWYLQNLGQGPELLIRYENEEAVDDSQLPKDRFSAERLKGVDSTLKIQPAELGDSAVYLCASSQAYDSYEQYFGPGTRLTVT.

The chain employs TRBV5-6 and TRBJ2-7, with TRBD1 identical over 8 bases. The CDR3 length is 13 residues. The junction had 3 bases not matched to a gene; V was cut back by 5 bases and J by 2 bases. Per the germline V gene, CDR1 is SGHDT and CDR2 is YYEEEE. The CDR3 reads CASSYRGTYEQYV. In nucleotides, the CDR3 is TGTGCCAGCAGTTACAGGGGGACCTACGAGCAGTACGTC.